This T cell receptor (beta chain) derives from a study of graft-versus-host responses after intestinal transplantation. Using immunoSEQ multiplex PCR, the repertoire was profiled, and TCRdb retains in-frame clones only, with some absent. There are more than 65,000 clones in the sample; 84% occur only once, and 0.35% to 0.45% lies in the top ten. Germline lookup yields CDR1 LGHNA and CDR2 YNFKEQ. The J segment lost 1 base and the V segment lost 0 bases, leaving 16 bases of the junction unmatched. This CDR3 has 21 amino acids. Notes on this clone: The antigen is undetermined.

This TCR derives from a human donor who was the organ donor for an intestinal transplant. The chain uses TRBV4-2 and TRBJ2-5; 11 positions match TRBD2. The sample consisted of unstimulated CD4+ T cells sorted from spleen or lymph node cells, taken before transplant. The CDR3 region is CASSQEVTVAGGLSRQETQYF. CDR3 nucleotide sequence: TGTGCCAGCAGCCAAGAGGTAACCGTAGCGGGGGGGCTTTCCCGCCAAGAGACCCAGTACTTC.